These 32 T cell receptor beta chains originate from one sample sequenced in a study of cytomegalovirus exposure and HLA in healthy donors. With 60 Vbeta and 13 Jbeta primers, the PCR was carried out. Clones were read by immunoSEQ multiplex PCR, and TCRdb kept only the in-frame ones, dropping some. The sample consists of some 140,000 clones, around 80% of them appearing once. The material sequenced was PBMCs. Source of these receptors: a man between 35 and 55 years old in good health and CMV-seropositive.

V usage is TRBV27 and J usage is TRBJ1-5; tentatively, D is TRBD1 (5 bases). V gave up 8 bases and J gave up 1 base, with 18 bases separating them. The CDR3 consists of 16 residues. Germline CDR1 is MNHEY and CDR2 is SMNVEV (reference sequence). The CDR3: CASCSVPSGSNQPQHF. DNA for the CDR3: TGTGCCAGCTGTTCGGTCCCTTCAGGGAGCAATCAGCCCCAGCATTTT.

This chain uses TRBV30 with TRBJ2-7; tentative D call: TRBD1 (6 bases). CDR3 size: 13 residues. Per the germline V gene, CDR1 is GTSNPN and CDR2 is SVGIG (reference sequence). V was clipped by 1 base and J by 2 bases, with 9 bases between them. CDR3 bases: TGTGCCTGGAGTGGGGACACACCCTACGAGCAGTACTTC. Protein product: CAWSGDTPYEQYF.

About this clone: At one boundary the junction diverges from the germline segment, which might be a read error. At the DNA level, this CDR3 is encoded by other sequences in the same sample as well. The rearrangement uses TRBV28 and TRBJ1-2, with a possible D match to TRBD1 (6 bases). The germline CDR1 and CDR2 sequences are MDHEN and SYDVKM. The CDR3 extends over 16 amino acids. The CDR3 DNA follows: TGTGCCACCGGAAGTGTCAGCGGGGGCAATTATTATGGTTACACCTTC. Its translation: CATGSVSGGNYYGYTF.

V is TRBV7-8 and J is TRBJ1-1; D is unresolved. The germline V gene has CDR1 SGHVS and CDR2 FQNEAQ. Trimming removed 3 bases at V and 0 bases at J, with 11 bases between. The CDR3 has 15 residues. CDR3 loop: CASSFRSEVNTEAFF. In nucleotides, the CDR3 is TGTGCCAGCAGCTTTAGAAGCGAGGTGAACACTGAAGCTTTCTTT. Full variable domain (rest looked up from reference TRBV7-8 and TRBJ1-1): GAGVSQSPRYKVAKRGQDVALRCDPISGHVSLFWYQQALGQGPEFLTYFQNEAQLDKSGLPSDRFFAERPEGSVSTLKIQRTQQEDSAVYLCASSFRSEVNTEAFFGQGTRLTVV.

The V call is TRBV30, the J call TRBJ2-1, with 9 bases matching TRBD2. V lost 4 bases and J lost 10; bases outside the gene matches: 14. Germline V gives CDR1 GTSNPN, CDR2 SVGIG (reference sequence). There are 15 residues in the CDR3. The CDR3 loop is CAWTGGIAGAVEQFF. In nucleotides, the CDR3 is TGTGCCTGGACTGGCGGCATAGCGGGAGCGGTGGAGCAGTTCTTC.

V gene TRBV7-3 combines with J gene TRBJ1-1; perhaps TRBD1 as D (6 bases). CDR1 is SGHTA, CDR2 FQGTGA, per germline. V lost 4 bases and J lost 4, with 16 bases in between. There are 15 residues in the CDR3. CDR3 bases: TGTGCCAGCAGCTCCCGAGGGGGTTTGATCACTGAAGCTTTCTTT. This gives the protein CASSSRGGLITEAFF.

The chain is built from TRBV30 and TRBJ2-5; 7 positions match TRBD1. Germline V gene data show CDR1 as GTSNPN and CDR2 as SVGIG (reference sequence). This CDR3 has 14 residues. Unmatched junction bases numbered 7, after V lost 2 bases and J lost 4 bases. For the CDR3, the DNA is TGTGCCTGGAGTCCCAAGGGGGCGGGAGAGACCCAGTACTTC. The encoded protein is CAWSPKGAGETQYF.

V and J are TRBV5-1 and TRBJ1-1; D might be TRBD1 (6 bases). Germline loops: CDR1 SGHRS, CDR2 YFSETQ. The V and J ends lost 0 bases and 1 base respectively, with 10 bases between them. The CDR3 extends over 15 amino acids. The CDR3 region is CASSLAMTGNTEAFF. The CDR3 DNA reads as TGCGCCAGCAGCTTGGCCATGACAGGGAACACTGAAGCTTTCTTT.

This sequence joins TRBV2 and TRBJ1-1; maybe TRBD1 (5 bases). The V end was cut by 4 bases, the J end by 5 bases, with 17 bases between. Germline values: CDR1 SNHLY, CDR2 FYNNEI. This CDR3 is built from 15 residues. The CDR3 loop reads CASSVLTVEMTEAFF. Written as DNA, the CDR3 is TGTGCCAGCAGTGTACTGACAGTAGAAATGACTGAAGCTTTCTTT. The variable domain in full, with the rest retrieved from reference TRBV2 and TRBJ1-1, is EPEVTQTPSHQVTQMGQEVILRCVPISNHLYFYWYRQILGQKVEFLVSFYNNEISEKSEIFDDQFSVERPDGSNFTLKIRSTKLEDSAMYFCASSVLTVEMTEAFFGQGTRLTVV.

This chain joins TRBV7-3 and TRBJ2-5, with D possibly being TRBD2 (6 bases). The ends were cut back, 0 bases at V and 2 bases at J, with 10 bases in the middle. CDR1 is SGHTA, CDR2 FQGTGA, per germline. This CDR3 comprises 15 residues. The chain's CDR3 is CASSLTEGIQETQYF. The CDR3 DNA follows: TGTGCCAGCAGCTTAACGGAGGGGATACAAGAGACCCAGTACTTC.

The chain recombines TRBV10-3 with TRBJ2-2; 7 positions match TRBD1. The CDR3 is made up of 14 amino acids. The germline V gene has CDR1 ENHRY and CDR2 SYGVKD. Trimming took 2 bases from V and 4 from J; bases not matched to a gene: 1. This CDR3 reads CAISERDSTGELFF. CDR3 sequence (DNA): TGTGCCATCAGTGAGAGGGACAGCACCGGGGAGCTGTTTTTT.

This chain joins TRBV13 and TRBJ1-1; D is possibly TRBD1 (6 bases). The germline gives CDR1 PRHDT, CDR2 FYEKMQ (reference sequence). This CDR3 region has 14 residues. The V and J ends lost 7 bases and 4 bases respectively, with 16 bases between them. In nucleotides, the CDR3 is TGTGCCAGCAACCTACAGGGCAGAGGCACTGAAGCTTTCTTT. Protein product: CASNLQGRGTEAFF.

CDR3 in amino acids: CAISEGQGAPLDTEAFF. The CDR3 bases are TGTGCCATCAGTGAGGGACAGGGGGCTCCTCTGGACACTGAAGCTTTCTTT. The rearrangement links TRBV10-3 to TRBJ1-1; TRBD1 matches 11 bases. The CDR3 extends over 17 amino acids. Germline V gene lookup returns CDR1 ENHRY and CDR2 SYGVKD. The V gene end was trimmed by 2 bases and the J gene end by 3 bases; junction bases not matched to a gene: 8.

This clone was detected only a few times. The V gene is TRBV5-4, the J gene TRBJ1-5, with TRBD1 identical over 7 bases. Unmatched junction bases numbered 3, after V lost 4 bases and J lost 5 bases. The CDR3 contains 13 residues. Germline V gene sequence: CDR1 SGHNT, CDR2 YYREEE (reference sequence). CDR3 nucleotides: TGTGCCAGCAGCACAGACAGGGATCAGCCCCAGCATTTT. Protein: CASSTDRDQPQHF.

The chain couples TRBV6-5 to TRBJ2-5; 7 positions match TRBD2. This CDR3 contains 16 residues. Germline-derived CDR1 and CDR2 are MNHEY and SVGAGI. V gave up 0 bases and J gave up 5 bases; unmatched junction bases: 9. CDR3 region: CASSYSTSGIGETQYF. CDR3 in DNA: TGTGCCAGCAGTTACTCGACGAGCGGGATAGGGGAGACCCAGTACTTC.

This clone was recorded once. The chain joins TRBV2 to TRBJ2-2; D possibly corresponds to TRBD2 (5 bases). Germline-derived CDR1 and CDR2 are SNHLY and FYNNEI. The CDR3 loop spans 17 amino acids. The germline V and J ends were trimmed by 0 bases and 4 bases, with 15 bases remaining between them. DNA for the CDR3: TGTGCCAGCAGTGAAGCGCGGGCAGGATCTGGCACCGGGGAGCTGTTTTTT. Protein product: CASSEARAGSGTGELFF.

The rearrangement links TRBV7-3 to TRBJ2-1; 10 bases map to TRBD2. Germline CDR1 is SGHTA and CDR2 is FQGTGA. The CDR3 is 14 amino acids. Trimming took 8 bases from V and 2 from J; bases not matched to a gene: 3. CDR3 sequence (DNA): TGTGCCAGCGGCACTAGCGGGACCTACAATGAGCAGTTCTTC. It codes for CASGTSGTYNEQFF.

This rearrangement joins TRBV7-9 to TRBJ1-5; possible D gene TRBD1, 5 bases. V was clipped by 2 bases and J by 2 bases, with 7 bases between them. The CDR3 runs 14 residues. Germline CDR1 reads SEHNR; CDR2 reads FQNEAQ (reference sequence). The chain's CDR3 is CASSLTGRNQPQHF. CDR3 coding DNA: TGTGCCAGCAGCTTAACAGGCCGCAATCAGCCCCAGCATTTT.

V and J are TRBV27 and TRBJ2-5; TRBD1 matches at 9 bases. Judging by the DNA end, TRBJ2-7 fits better; the J call may be wrong. Per the germline V gene, CDR1 is MNHEY and CDR2 is SMNVEV (reference sequence). There are 15 residues in the CDR3. Written as DNA, the CDR3 is TGTGCCAGCAGAGTTAAGGACAGGGGCTCCTACGAGCAGTACTTC. Translated: CASRVKDRGSYEQYF.

As concerns this clone: The junction does not match germline at one end; this may be a read error. V and J are TRBV7-9 and TRBJ2-1; TRBD1 might be the D (5 bases). The germline gives CDR1 SEHNR, CDR2 FQNEAQ (reference sequence). There are 11 residues in the CDR3. CDR3 loop: CSSRVENEQFF. DNA for the CDR3: TGTTCCAGCAGGGTGGAGAATGAGCAGTTCTTC.

The table lists this clone with a count of one. The chain uses TRBV7-2 and TRBJ1-1; 7 positions agree with TRBD1. The germline V gene encodes CDR1 SGHTA and CDR2 FQGNSA. The CDR3 length is 14 residues. The V segment lost 5 bases and the J segment 8 bases; nucleotides outside the gene matches: 11. The CDR3 sequence: CASSAQSRDREAFF. The CDR3 DNA is TGTGCCAGCAGCGCCCAATCCCGGGACAGAGAAGCTTTCTTT. Combining the CDR3 with reference TRBV7-2 and TRBJ1-1 gives the whole variable domain GAGVSQSPSNKVTEKGKDVELRCDPISGHTALYWYRQSLGQGLEFLIYFQGNSAPDKSGLPSDRFSAERTGGSVSTLTIQRTQQEDSAVYLCASSAQSRDREAFFGQGTRLTVV.

V is TRBV10-3 and J is TRBJ2-5, with a tentative D call TRBD1 (5 bases). CDR1 and CDR2 from the germline V gene are ENHRY and SYGVKD. This CDR3 has 15 amino acids. Trimming removed 11 bases from V and 2 bases from J, with 21 bases in between. This CDR3 is CAVSPREQGQETQYF. In DNA form, the CDR3 reads TGTGCCGTATCCCCACGAGAGCAGGGACAAGAGACCCAGTACTTC.

The chain employs TRBV6-5 and TRBJ1-3, with 7 bases aligning to TRBD1. The CDR3 is made up of 15 amino acids. V lost 2 bases and J lost 2; bases outside the gene matches: 3. Germline assignment: CDR1 MNHEY and CDR2 SVGAGI. For the CDR3, the DNA is TGTGCCAGCAGTTACCACGACAGGGCTGGAAACACCATATATTTT. Translating gives CASSYHDRAGNTIYF.

This sequence joins TRBV11-3 and TRBJ1-1, with no clear D. Germline values: CDR1 SGHNT, CDR2 YENEEA. The CDR3 contains 13 residues. The V end lost 2 bases, the J end lost 2 bases, and 6 bases lay between the germline ends. In DNA, the CDR3 is TGTGCCAGCAGCTTACTCCCTAACACTGAAGCTTTCTTT. Translation: CASSLLPNTEAFF. The full variable domain, completed using reference TRBV11-3 and TRBJ1-1, is EAGVVQSPRYKIIEKKQPVAFWCNPISGHNTLYWYLQNLGQGPELLIRYENEEAVDDSQLPKDRFSAERLKGVDSTLKIQPAELGDSAVYLCASSLLPNTEAFFGQGTRLTVV.

This clone has only a few counts. V usage is TRBV19 and J usage is TRBJ2-7, with unresolved D. V gave up 5 bases and J gave up 2 bases, with 13 bases separating them. The germline CDR1 and CDR2 sequences are LNHDA and SQIVND (reference sequence). The CDR3 is 14 residues long. The CDR3 spells CASSADIGTYEQYF. The CDR3 DNA follows: TGTGCCAGTAGTGCTGACATTGGTACCTACGAGCAGTACTTC.

The rearrangement links TRBV28 to TRBJ1-5; D uncertain. Trimming took 8 bases from V and 7 from J, leaving 12 bases between them. The CDR3 loop spans 12 amino acids. Germline CDR1 and CDR2: MDHEN and SYDVKM. CDR3 nucleotides: TGTGCCAGCCAACATACGCCCCAGCCCCAGCATTTT. Amino acid sequence: CASQHTPQPQHF.

This clone was seen repeatedly, ten times or more. This chain joins TRBV5-1 and TRBJ1-4; TRBD1 matches 11 bases. This CDR3 has 17 residues. Losses at the gene ends were 6 bases for V and 4 bases for J; bases not matched to a gene: 11. Germline V gene sequence: CDR1 SGHRS, CDR2 YFSETQ. The CDR3 nucleotides read TGCGCCAGCACATGGACAGGGGGCGTTTCGGGTAATGAAAAACTGTTTTTT. It is translated as CASTWTGGVSGNEKLFF.

The chain carries TRBV12-5 and TRBJ1-1, with TRBD1 matching 7 bases. This CDR3 is 15 amino acids long. The V gene end was trimmed by 4 bases and the J gene end by 1 base; junction bases not matched to a gene: 6. Germline V lookup: CDR1 LGHNT, CDR2 FRNRAP. This chain's CDR3 is CASGSPRTGNTEAFF. In DNA form, the CDR3 reads TGTGCTAGTGGTTCCCCAAGGACAGGGAACACTGAAGCTTTCTTT. The whole variable domain, filled in from reference TRBV12-5 and TRBJ1-1, reads DARVTQTPRHKVTEMGQEVTMRCQPILGHNTVFWYRQTMMQGLELLAYFRNRAPLDDSGMPKDRFSAEMPDATLATLKIQPSEPRDSAVYFCASGSPRTGNTEAFFGQGTRLTVV.

The chain recombines TRBV7-6 with TRBJ2-2; no firm D call. V shed 1 base and J shed 2 bases, with 8 bases lying between them. Germline CDR1 reads SGHVS; CDR2 reads FNYEAQ. The length of the CDR3 is 15 residues. CDR3 in amino acids: CASSLGLFNTGELFF. The CDR3 nucleotides are TGTGCCAGCAGCTTAGGGCTCTTTAACACCGGGGAGCTGTTTTTT. Using reference TRBV7-6 and TRBJ2-2 for the parts outside the CDR3, the full variable domain is GAGVSQSPRYKVTKRGQDVALRCDPISGHVSLYWYRQALGQGPEFLTYFNYEAQQDKSGLPNDRFSAERPEGSISTLTIQRTEQRDSAMYRCASSLGLFNTGELFFGEGSRLTVL.

The chain recombines TRBV10-2 with TRBJ1-4, with TRBD1 identical over 10 bases. The CDR3 spans 15 residues. Germline V gene data show CDR1 as WSHSY and CDR2 as SAAADI. V was pared by 10 bases and J by 6 bases, with 11 bases of the junction left unmatched. CDR3 nucleotide sequence: TGCGCCACCCAAGAGGGGGGACAGGGGTATGAAAAACTGTTTTTT. Protein: CATQEGGQGYEKLFF.

The chain is built from TRBV6-6 and TRBJ1-4; 7 nucleotides match TRBD1. CDR3 length equals 13 residues. Germline V gene data show CDR1 as MNHNY and CDR2 as SVGAGI (reference sequence). The J segment lost 5 bases and the V segment lost 9 bases, leaving 6 bases of the junction unmatched. The CDR3 region is CASGQARNEKLFF. DNA of the CDR3: TGTGCCAGTGGACAGGCGAGGAATGAAAAACTGTTTTTT.

The chain links TRBV4-2 to TRBJ1-2; no reliable D call. There are 18 residues in the CDR3. The V end lost 3 bases, the J end lost 0 bases, and 20 bases lay between the germline ends. CDR1 LGHNA and CDR2 YNFKEQ come from the germline V gene. In nucleotides, the CDR3 is TGTGCCAGCAGCCACCCCCGGGGAGGCACCCCTGCTAACTATGGCTACACCTTC. Translating it yields CASSHPRGGTPANYGYTF.